This passage covers 12 T cell receptor beta chains from one sample sequenced in a study of T-cell reconstitution after alpha-beta-depleted transplantation in children. Unique molecular identifiers were used to barcode this TCRbeta library. A single record per CDR3 protein comes from TCRdb applying MiXCR to the PCR reads. The table includes a few hundred thousand distinct CDR3 sequences, around a tenth detected once. Sequences were derived from peripheral blood, sampled 180 days after TCRalphabeta/CD19-depleted stem cell transplant. The receptors derive from a male patient aged 2-15 years who had a stem cell transplant for chronic granulomatous disease, so the T cells may come from the graft donor.

This clonotype was observed at least ten times. This sequence joins TRBV11-1 and TRBJ2-1; no clear D. This CDR3 contains 13 residues. Per the germline V gene, CDR1 is SGHAT and CDR2 is FQDESV (reference sequence). V was shortened by 3 bases and J by 9 bases, with 12 bases between the two germline ends. The CDR3 region is CASSLIKTGEQFF. The CDR3 bases are TGTGCCAGCAGCTTGATCAAGACCGGTGAGCAGTTCTTC.

This clonotype has only a few counts. The chain combines TRBV28 with TRBJ1-2; 9 nucleotides align to TRBD1. The V gene's germline CDR1 is MDHEN and CDR2 SYDVKM. The CDR3 has 13 residues. The junction had 4 bases not matched to a gene; V was cut back by 3 bases and J by 8 bases. CDR3 sequence reads: CASSFGDREGYTF. The CDR3 coding sequence is TGTGCCAGCAGTTTTGGGGACAGGGAGGGCTACACCTTC.

This clonotype was counted at least ten times. The chain couples TRBV6-1 to TRBJ2-1; 13 positions agree with TRBD2. Looked up from germline, CDR1 is MNHNS and CDR2 is SASEGT. This CDR3 contains 16 residues. The ends lost 6 bases at V and 6 bases at J; junction bases unmatched: 8. The CDR3 coding sequence is TGTGCCAGCAGCCGGGGACTAGCGGGATTGGGCAATGAGCAGTTCTTC. As protein: CASSRGLAGLGNEQFF.

This clonotype was seen many times. The gene calls are TRBV6-1 and TRBJ2-5; D not certain. Germline CDR1 MNHNS, CDR2 SASEGT. Trimming shortened V by 5 bases and J by 5 bases, and 12 bases separated the two germline ends. This CDR3 is 13 amino acids long. The CDR3: CASSPRPQETQYF. The CDR3 coding sequence is TGTGCCAGCAGTCCTAGGCCACAGGAGACCCAGTACTTC.

This clonotype was seen at least ten times. The chain uses TRBV7-2 and TRBJ2-1; TRBD2 is a possible D gene (6 bases). V was pared by 6 bases and J by 3 bases, with 21 bases between. Germline-derived CDR1 and CDR2 are SGHTA and FQGNSA. This CDR3 is built from 17 residues. CDR3 in amino acids: CASSTTGTRGFYNEQFF. CDR3 sequence (DNA): TGTGCCAGCAGTACGACCGGGACTCGAGGGTTCTACAATGAGCAGTTCTTC.

This clonotype was recorded at least ten times. The gene calls are TRBV4-2 and TRBJ2-7, with 11 bases lining up with TRBD1. The CDR3 loop spans 17 amino acids. Germline V lookup: CDR1 LGHNA, CDR2 YNFKEQ. The trim removed 3 bases at V and 5 bases at J, leaving 12 bases unmatched. CDR3 nucleotides: TGTGCCAGCAGCCAGGGACACGGGGACAGGGGGAGGAACGAGCAGTACTTC. Protein product: CASSQGHGDRGRNEQYF.

This clonotype was detected ten times or more. J is TRBJ2-3 and V is TRBV29-1; D ambiguous. The CDR3 covers 12 residues. Trimming pared 4 bases from V and 6 bases from J, leaving 11 bases between. The germline V gene has CDR1 SQVTM and CDR2 ANQGSEA. This CDR3 is CSVVGRADTQYF. In nucleotides, the CDR3 is TGCAGCGTTGTTGGGCGAGCGGATACGCAGTATTTT.

This clonotype was detected many times. The J gene is TRBJ2-3, the V gene TRBV12-5; no definite D call. Germline CDR1 and CDR2: LGHNT and FRNRAP. This CDR3 has 11 residues. Deletions cut 7 bases from V and 8 bases from J, with 10 bases between. The DNA of the CDR3 is TGTGCTAGTGAAACGGACCGTACGCAGTATTTT. Its protein product is CASETDRTQYF. Together with reference TRBV12-5 and TRBJ2-3, the CDR3 gives the full variable domain: DARVTQTPRHKVTEMGQEVTMRCQPILGHNTVFWYRQTMMQGLELLAYFRNRAPLDDSGMPKDRFSAEMPDATLATLKIQPSEPRDSAVYFCASETDRTQYFGPGTRLTVL.

At least ten counts were recorded for this clonotype. The CDR3 DNA is TGTGCCAGCAGCAGGGGACTAGCGGGAGCCCACTACGAGCAGTACTTC. It translates to CASSRGLAGAHYEQYF. The V call is TRBV27, the J call TRBJ2-7; TRBD2 aligns across 14 bases. The V and J ends lost 6 bases and 3 bases, in that order; junction bases with no gene match: 7. The CDR3 consists of 16 residues. Germline V CDR1 and CDR2: MNHEY, SMNVEV (reference sequence).

This clonotype appeared many times. The genes are TRBV29-1 and TRBJ1-5, with D unclear. CDR1 is SQVTM, CDR2 ANQGSEA, per germline. This CDR3 has 13 amino acids. Trimming stripped 4 bases from V and 3 bases from J, with 10 bases between. As DNA, the CDR3 is TGCAGCGTTGTATTGGGAACCAATCAGCCCCAGCATTTT. As protein: CSVVLGTNQPQHF.

In this sample, this clonotype turned up a few times. This rearrangement joins TRBV28 to TRBJ2-3; 12 nucleotides line up with TRBD1. The CDR3 covers 23 residues. The germline V gene has CDR1 MDHEN and CDR2 SYDVKM. Trimming removed 3 bases from V and 1 base from J; junction bases left unmatched: 23. CDR3 in DNA: TGTGCCAGCAGTTTTCCCCCCCCCTCGCACCGGGACAGGGGGCGGCGTGGCACAGATACGCAGTATTTT. Translating it yields CASSFPPPSHRDRGRRGTDTQYF. Based on the CDR3 plus reference TRBV28 and TRBJ2-3, the full variable domain is DVKVTQSSRYLVKRTGEKVFLECVQDMDHENMFWYRQDPGLGLRLIYFSYDVKMKEKGDIPEGYSVSREKKERFSLILESASTNQTSMYLCASSFPPPSHRDRGRRGTDTQYFGPGTRLTVL.

This clonotype showed up many times. The chain employs TRBV6-4 and TRBJ2-2; D is ambiguous. The CDR3 spans 14 residues. The V end was cut by 2 bases, the J end by 1 base, with 5 bases between. The germline gives CDR1 MRHNA, CDR2 SNTAGT. The CDR3, as DNA: TGTGCCAGCAGTGACGATTTGAACACCGGGGAGCTGTTTTTT. Residues: CASSDDLNTGELFF.